This TCR beta chain comes out of a study of T cells in Graves' hyperthyroidism and ophthalmopathy. This clonotype was detected ten times or more. Its matching antigen is unknown. RNA transcripts were the template for amplifying TCR beta CDR3 regions. HTBI primers were employed in a first-round RT-PCR of the TCR CDR3. TCRdb reprocessed the multiplex PCR reads via MiXCR and lists one record per CDR3 protein. The table has around 690,000 distinct CDR3 sequences, roughly a sixth seen once. V lost 4 bases and J 7 bases, leaving 11 bases between the germline ends. This CDR3 has 13 residues. The germline gives CDR1 SGHRS, CDR2 YFSETQ. Study observations and caveats: Most expanded thyroid clonotypes above 0.001 recurred in blood. Researchers report that a 13 V-J model separated ophthalmopathy from stable hyperthyroidism. The model forecast ophthalmopathy, anticipating it by a median approximately 6 months before onset.

Graves' hyperthyroidism without ophthalmopathy progression within 18 months was termed stable. The sample was blood. The J gene is TRBJ1-4, the V gene TRBV5-1; possibly TRBD1 for D (5 bases). The receptor's source is a man aged 50 or older with Graves' hyperthyroidism. The CDR3: CASSPGGSEKLFF. DNA for the CDR3: TGCGCCAGCAGCCCCGGGGGTAGTGAAAAACTGTTTTTT.